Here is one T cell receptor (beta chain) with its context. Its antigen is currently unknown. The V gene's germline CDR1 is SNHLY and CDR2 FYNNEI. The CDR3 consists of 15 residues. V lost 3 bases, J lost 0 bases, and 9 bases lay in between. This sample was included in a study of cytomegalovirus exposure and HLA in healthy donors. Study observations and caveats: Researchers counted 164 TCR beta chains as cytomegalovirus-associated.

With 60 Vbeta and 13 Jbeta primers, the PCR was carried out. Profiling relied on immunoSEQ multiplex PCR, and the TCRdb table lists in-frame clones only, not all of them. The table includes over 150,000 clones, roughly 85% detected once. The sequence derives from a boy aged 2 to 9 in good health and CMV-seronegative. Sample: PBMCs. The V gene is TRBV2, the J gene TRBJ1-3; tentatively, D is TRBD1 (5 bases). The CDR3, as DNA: TGTGCCAGCAGTGACGGACACCTCTCTGGAAACACCATATATTTT. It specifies CASSDGHLSGNTIYF.